What follows are 6 T cell receptor beta chains derived from one specimen sequenced in a study of T-cell memory formation after mild COVID-19. In TCRdb, the 5' RACE reads were re-called with MiXCR into one record per CDR3 protein. The table lists more than 250,000 distinct CDR3 sequences, under 20% of them singletons. What was sequenced was PBMCs or a T cell subset sorted from them (not recorded which). The receptors originated from a man aged 18 to 29 who had mild COVID-19 (a few samples of this study predate the infection). Cell type and time point are not known.

This clonotype was counted between two and nine times. V and J are TRBV12-3 or TRBV12-4 and TRBJ2-3; the match to TRBD1 covers 7 bases. The CDR3 is 15 amino acids. Trimming took 7 bases from V and 3 from J; bases not matched to a gene: 10. CDR3: CASTRRQGTTDTQYF. Here the CDR3 DNA reads TGTGCCAGCACCAGACGACAGGGCACTACAGATACGCAGTATTTT.

There are a few counts of this clonotype. The chain is built from TRBV20-1 and TRBJ2-5; the match to TRBD2 covers 7 bases. The CDR3 is 13 residues long. Germline trimming cut 3 bases from V and 1 base from J; bases unmatched to any gene: 2. Germline CDR1 and CDR2: DFQATT and SNEGSKA (reference sequence). CDR3 residues: CSASGGFQETQYF. CDR3 DNA: TGCAGTGCTAGCGGGGGGTTCCAAGAGACCCAGTACTTC.

This clonotype has only a few counts. This chain uses TRBV4-1 with TRBJ1-6; no definite D call. Germline CDR1 reads MGHRA; CDR2 reads YSYEKL. The CDR3 is 15 residues long. V was shortened by 0 bases and J by 8 bases, with 11 bases between the two germline ends. This CDR3 reads CASSQESARDSPLHF. The CDR3, as DNA: TGCGCCAGCAGCCAAGAATCGGCCAGAGATTCACCCCTCCACTTT.

The table lists this clonotype with a few counts. This chain joins TRBV29-1 and TRBJ2-7; TRBD1 might be the D (5 bases). Germline values: CDR1 SQVTM, CDR2 ANQGSEA. V lost 7 bases and J 6 bases, leaving 16 bases between the germline ends. The CDR3 has 12 residues. CDR3 bases: TGCAGCGCTGGGGCAGGGAAGCGCGAGCAGTACTTC. This gives the protein CSAGAGKREQYF.

This clonotype occurred a few times. V and J are TRBV7-2 and TRBJ1-2; D is perhaps TRBD1 (5 bases). Germline lookup yields CDR1 SGHTA and CDR2 FQGNSA. CDR3 length: 13 residues. V was cut by 5 bases and J by 8 bases, with 15 bases left in between. The CDR3 loop is CASSIPPTDGYTF. In DNA, the CDR3 is TGTGCCAGCAGCATCCCCCCGACAGACGGCTACACCTTC. Supplemented by reference TRBV7-2 and TRBJ1-2, the full variable domain reads GAGVSQSPSNKVTEKGKDVELRCDPISGHTALYWYRQSLGQGLEFLIYFQGNSAPDKSGLPSDRFSAERTGGSVSTLTIQRTQQEDSAVYLCASSIPPTDGYTFGSGTRLTVV.

This clonotype was recorded a few times. The CDR3 DNA reads as TGTGCCATCAGTGAGCCCATCCGGGGGGACACTGAAGCTTTCTTT. Translation gives CAISEPIRGDTEAFF. The gene calls are TRBV10-3 and TRBJ1-1; perhaps TRBD1 as D (5 bases). The V gene's germline CDR1 is ENHRY and CDR2 SYGVKD. CDR3 length: 15 residues. V was cut by 2 bases and J by 3 bases, with 13 bases left in between.